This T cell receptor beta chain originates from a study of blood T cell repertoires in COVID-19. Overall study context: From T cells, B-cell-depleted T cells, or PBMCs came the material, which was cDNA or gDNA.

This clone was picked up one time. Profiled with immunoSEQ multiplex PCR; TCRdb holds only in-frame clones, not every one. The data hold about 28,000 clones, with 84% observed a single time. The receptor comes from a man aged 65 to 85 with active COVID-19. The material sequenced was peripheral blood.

In nucleotides, the CDR3 is TGTGCCAGCAGTCGACAGGCCCACTCCCTCTACGAGCAGTACTTC. Its protein product is CASSRQAHSLYEQYF. The chain joins TRBV5-5 to TRBJ2-7; tentatively, D is TRBD1 (6 bases). Germline CDR1 reads SGHKS; CDR2 reads YYEKEE (reference sequence). V was trimmed by 5 bases and J by 3 bases, leaving 18 bases between them. CDR3 size: 15 residues.